Shown below are 26 T cell receptor beta chains from a single sample sequenced in a study of shared clonotypes between healthy human individuals. Assay used: immunoSEQ multiplex PCR; TCRdb lists only in-frame clones, some missing. The table records 2 million to 2.5 million clones, 92% of them present only once. Input material: naive CD4+ T cells from PBMCs. Subset noted: CD45RA+ positively selected. The receptors were gathered from a man younger than 30 in good health. Some clones in this sample may be carry-over from other donors' samples.

The CDR3 spells CAISRQGSNYGYTF. The CDR3 DNA is TGTGCCATCAGTCGACAGGGATCCAACTATGGCTACACCTTC. This sequence joins TRBV10-3 and TRBJ1-2; 7 nucleotides match TRBD1. The CDR3 is 14 residues long. The ends lost 5 bases at V and 2 bases at J; junction bases unmatched: 5. Looked up from germline, CDR1 is ENHRY and CDR2 is SYGVKD.

Points on this clone: This specimen includes other DNA sequences encoding the same CDR3. V gene TRBV28 combines with J gene TRBJ2-5; D not resolved. The CDR3 runs 11 residues. V lost 8 bases, J lost 5 bases, and 9 bases lay in between. Per the germline V gene, CDR1 is MDHEN and CDR2 is SYDVKM. CDR3 bases: TGTGCCAGCGGACCCCGGGAGACCCAGTACTTC. This sequence encodes CASGPRETQYF.

A note on this clone: The same CDR3 arises from other DNA sequences in this sample as well. The CDR3: CAIRLAGGYEQYF. CDR3 coding DNA: TGTGCCATCAGGCTAGCGGGGGGCTACGAGCAGTACTTC. This chain joins TRBV10-3 and TRBJ2-7, with TRBD2 matching over 11 bases. Germline CDR1 and CDR2: ENHRY and SYGVKD. This CDR3 spans 13 amino acids. With V trimmed by 6 bases and J by 3 bases, 1 base remained unmatched.

On this clone: At one of its ends the junction is not consistent with the germline gene, which may arise from a read error. The genes are TRBV2 and TRBJ2-5; D unclear. The CDR3 totals 15 residues. In germline, CDR1 is SNHLY, CDR2 FYNNEI. The DNA for the CDR3 is TGTGCCAGCAGCGAAGGACCGCGGTGGCAAGAGACCCAGTACTTC. Its protein is CASSEGPRWQETQYF. The entire variable domain, with the rest obtained from reference TRBV2 and TRBJ2-5, is as follows: EPEVTQTPSHQVTQMGQEVILRCVPISNHLYFYWYRQILGQKVEFLVSFYNNEISEKSEIFDDQFSVERPDGSNFTLKIRSTKLEDSAMYFCASSEGPRWQETQYFGPGTRLLVL.

This chain links TRBV27 with TRBJ2-6, with 7 bases identical to TRBD2. J lost 1 base, V lost 6 bases, and 6 bases had no gene match. CDR1 and CDR2 from the germline V gene are MNHEY and SMNVEV (reference sequence). CDR3 size: 16 residues. This CDR3 reads CASSKWGGSGANVLTF. The DNA for the CDR3 is TGTGCCAGCAGCAAATGGGGGGGGTCTGGGGCCAACGTCCTGACTTTC.

This clone was recorded only once. The chain couples TRBV18 to TRBJ1-2; TRBD1 aligns across 10 bases. The CDR3 runs to 15 residues. V shed 2 bases, J shed 4 bases, and the junction held 4 bases outside the gene matches. Per the germline V gene, CDR1 is KGHSH and CDR2 is LQKENI. The DNA of the CDR3 is TGTGCCAGCTCACCAATTGGACAGGGGGGCTATGGCTACACCTTC. It encodes CASSPIGQGGYGYTF.

This clone was counted once. This sequence joins TRBV6-5 and TRBJ1-5; TRBD1 aligns across 7 bases. Germline CDR1 MNHEY, CDR2 SVGAGI. The CDR3 totals 14 residues. With 6 bases clipped from V and 6 bases from J, the junction kept 8 bases outside the gene matches. The CDR3 region has the DNA TGTGCCAGCAGGCTACGACAGGGAGGTCAGCCCCAGCATTTT. This encodes CASRLRQGGQPQHF.

This clone has just a few counts. V gene TRBV18 combines with J gene TRBJ1-4; D gene ambiguous. The CDR3 is 12 residues long. Germline values: CDR1 KGHSH, CDR2 LQKENI. Between the trimmed V and J ends, which lost 3 bases and 4 bases, there was a span of 3 bases. CDR3 in amino acids: CASSPINEKLFF. CDR3 bases: TGTGCCAGCTCACCGATTAATGAAAAACTGTTTTTT. Full variable domain (missing parts from reference TRBV18 and TRBJ1-4): NAGVMQNPRHLVRRRGQEARLRCSPMKGHSHVYWYRQLPEEGLKFMVYLQKENIIDESGMPKERFSAEFPKEGPSILRIQQVVRGDSAAYFCASSPINEKLFFGSGTQLSVL.

The chain combines TRBV25-1 with TRBJ2-1, with 10 bases identical to TRBD2. CDR3 size: 17 residues. V shed 8 bases and J 8 bases; nucleotides not matched to a gene: 18. The germline gives CDR1 MGHDK, CDR2 SYGVNS. CDR3 amino acids: CASGPPGASGSIHEQFF. For the CDR3, the DNA is TGTGCCAGCGGGCCACCGGGAGCTAGCGGGAGTATCCATGAGCAGTTCTTC.

The V gene is TRBV18, the J gene TRBJ2-7; TRBD2 matches 7 bases. The V segment lost 3 bases and the J segment 1 base; nucleotides outside the gene matches: 3. Germline CDR1 reads KGHSH; CDR2 reads LQKENI. The CDR3 is 14 amino acids. The CDR3 DNA sequence: TGTGCCAGCTCACCGGGGGGGAGGTCCTACGAGCAGTACTTC. Protein: CASSPGGRSYEQYF.

This chain uses TRBV6-6 with TRBJ1-5; TRBD1 matches at 8 bases. Germline lookup yields CDR1 MNHNY and CDR2 SVGAGI (reference sequence). This CDR3 is built from 15 residues. The J segment lost 3 bases and the V segment lost 6 bases, leaving 7 bases of the junction unmatched. CDR3 nucleotide sequence: TGTGCCAGCAGGAGCACAGGGGGTGCCAATCAGCCCCAGCATTTT. It encodes CASRSTGGANQPQHF.

This clone was observed a single time. The J gene is TRBJ2-3, the V gene TRBV29-1; a possible D gene is TRBD2 (6 bases). The length of the CDR3 is 14 residues. Trimming stripped 4 bases from V and 11 bases from J, with 22 bases between. Looked up from germline, CDR1 is SQVTM and CDR2 is ANQGSEA. CDR3 nucleotide sequence: TGCAGCGTTGGAACTAGCCATTCATGGGATGGGCAGTATTTT. As protein: CSVGTSHSWDGQYF.

On this clone itself: The identical CDR3 is also encoded by other nucleotide sequences in the sample. This chain uses TRBV6-5 with TRBJ2-7, with 8 bases aligning to TRBD1. Germline loops: CDR1 MNHEY, CDR2 SVGAGI. The CDR3 is made up of 15 amino acids. After removal of 0 bases from V and 4 bases from J, the junction contained 5 bases not matched to a gene. CDR3 amino acids: CASSYSGQGNYEQYF. The CDR3, as DNA: TGTGCCAGCAGTTACTCAGGACAGGGAAATTACGAGCAGTACTTC.

The chain carries TRBV15 and TRBJ1-4, with TRBD1 matching 7 bases. The germline V gene encodes CDR1 LNHNV and CDR2 YYDKDF (reference sequence). After removal of 0 bases from V and 8 bases from J, the junction contained 3 bases not matched to a gene. CDR3 length: 14 amino acids. CDR3 sequence: CATSRDQGQEKLFF. The CDR3 region has the DNA TGTGCCACCAGCAGAGATCAGGGACAGGAAAAACTGTTTTTT.

This chain links TRBV4-2 with TRBJ2-7; 13 bases fit TRBD2. The CDR3 extends over 18 amino acids. With 5 bases clipped from V and 0 bases from J, the junction kept 10 bases outside the gene matches. From germline, CDR1 is LGHNA and CDR2 YNFKEQ. CDR3 coding DNA: TGTGCCAGCAGCTCGGGACTAGCGGGGTTTAATAGCTCCTACGAGCAGTACTTC. This codes for CASSSGLAGFNSSYEQYF.

The V and J genes are TRBV5-5 and TRBJ2-7; D call uncertain. V was clipped by 2 bases and J by 6 bases, with 12 bases between them. CDR1 is SGHKS, CDR2 YYEKEE, per germline (reference sequence). The CDR3 totals 13 residues. CDR3 amino acids: CASSFVGSGEQYF. The CDR3 DNA reads TGTGCCAGCAGCTTCGTAGGGTCGGGCGAGCAGTACTTC.

The chain combines TRBV7-3 with TRBJ2-7, with D tentatively TRBD2 (6 bases). This CDR3 is 14 amino acids long. Looked up from germline, CDR1 is SGHTA and CDR2 is FQGTGA. Trimming shortened V by 8 bases and J by 5 bases, and 19 bases separated the two germline ends. The CDR3 DNA follows: TGTGCCAGCGGCCCAGGGTCGGGACTCCACGAGCAGTACTTC. It is translated as CASGPGSGLHEQYF.

The rearrangement links TRBV28 to TRBJ1-5; D remains ambiguous. CDR1 and CDR2 (germline): MDHEN, SYDVKM. The V gene lost 6 bases and the J gene lost 6 bases, with 9 bases spanning the gap. CDR3 size: 12 residues. CDR3 sequence reads: CASRGLVQPQHF. Written as DNA, the CDR3 is TGTGCCAGCAGGGGTTTGGTTCAGCCCCAGCATTTT. The whole variable domain, remainder taken from reference TRBV28 and TRBJ1-5, is DVKVTQSSRYLVKRTGEKVFLECVQDMDHENMFWYRQDPGLGLRLIYFSYDVKMKEKGDIPEGYSVSREKKERFSLILESASTNQTSMYLCASRGLVQPQHFGDGTRLSIL.

The chain combines TRBV6-5 with TRBJ2-1; 8 bases are shared with TRBD1. Germline CDR1 is MNHEY and CDR2 is SVGAGI. V was pared by 5 bases and J by 9 bases, with 12 bases of the junction left unmatched. The CDR3 covers 15 residues. CDR3: CASSLGGTGKGEQFF. CDR3 DNA: TGTGCCAGCAGTCTTGGCGGGACAGGAAAGGGTGAGCAGTTCTTC.

This sequence joins TRBV11-2 and TRBJ2-5, with 11 bases identical to TRBD2. This CDR3 spans 16 amino acids. The V segment lost 5 bases and the J segment 4 bases; nucleotides outside the gene matches: 9. Germline CDR1 is SGHAT and CDR2 is FQNNGV. For the CDR3, the DNA is TGTGCCAGCAGCCCTAGGACTAGCGGGTTCGGAGAGACCCAGTACTTC. Encoded protein: CASSPRTSGFGETQYF.

V and J are TRBV27 and TRBJ1-1; D ambiguous. The V gene's germline CDR1 is MNHEY and CDR2 SMNVEV (reference sequence). CDR3 length: 16 residues. Trimming took 2 bases from V and 1 from J, leaving 14 bases between them. CDR3 nucleotides: TGTGCCAGCAGTTTAAGCTGGGTCCTAGGGAACACTGAAGCTTTCTTT. Its translation: CASSLSWVLGNTEAFF.

A remark on this clone: At the DNA level, this CDR3 is encoded by other sequences in the same sample as well. The genes are TRBV9 and TRBJ2-5; 7 nucleotides match TRBD2. The CDR3 consists of 14 residues. V trimming: 4 bases; J trimming: 1 base; junction bases outside the gene matches: 4. Germline values: CDR1 SGDLS, CDR2 YYNGEE. CDR3 region: CASSRGGSQETQYF. The DNA for the CDR3 is TGTGCCAGCAGCCGGGGAGGGAGCCAAGAGACCCAGTACTTC.

This clone was seen a single time. The rearrangement links TRBV7-3 to TRBJ2-7; TRBD1 might be the D (6 bases). Germline CDR1 reads SGHTA; CDR2 reads FQGTGA. V shed 1 base and J shed 5 bases, with 12 bases lying between them. The CDR3 sequence is 14 residues long. The CDR3 is CASSLNTGSHEQYF. CDR3 DNA sequence: TGTGCCAGCAGCTTAAATACAGGGTCCCACGAGCAGTACTTC.

The J gene is TRBJ2-1, the V gene TRBV5-1; tentatively, D is TRBD1 or TRBD2 (5 bases each). V lost 7 bases and J 6 bases, leaving 20 bases between the germline ends. Germline V gene data show CDR1 as SGHRS and CDR2 as YFSETQ. The CDR3 spans 15 residues. This CDR3 reads CASFWGSGWRNEQFF. CDR3 sequence (DNA): TGCGCCAGCTTTTGGGGGTCGGGTTGGCGCAATGAGCAGTTCTTC.

This chain links TRBV11-3 with TRBJ2-1; D possibly corresponds to TRBD2 (5 bases). Germline CDR1 reads SGHNT; CDR2 reads YENEEA. V dropped 5 bases and J dropped 8 bases, with 16 bases sitting between them. The CDR3 is 14 amino acids. DNA for the CDR3: TGTGCCAGCAGCCCCGGACTGAGGCGGCATGAGCAGTTCTTC. This codes for CASSPGLRRHEQFF.

This clone appeared a single time. This chain links TRBV6-1 with TRBJ1-1; no definite D call. V lost 0 bases and J lost 11, with 13 bases in between. The CDR3 consists of 13 residues. Germline loops: CDR1 MNHNS, CDR2 SASEGT. This CDR3 is CASSEAGGARAFF. In DNA form, the CDR3 reads TGTGCCAGCAGTGAAGCGGGAGGAGCTAGGGCTTTCTTT.